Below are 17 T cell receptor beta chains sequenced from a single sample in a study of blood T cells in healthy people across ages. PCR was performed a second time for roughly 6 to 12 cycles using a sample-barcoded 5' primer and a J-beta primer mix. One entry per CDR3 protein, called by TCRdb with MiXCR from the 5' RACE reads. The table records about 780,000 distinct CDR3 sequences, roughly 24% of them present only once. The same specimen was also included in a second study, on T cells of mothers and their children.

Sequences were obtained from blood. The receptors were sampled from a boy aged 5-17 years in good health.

The CDR3 DNA follows: TGTGCCAGCAGTCAAATGGGATTGGTTGGAGCTTTCTTT. Translated: CASSQMGLVGAFF. The V and J genes are TRBV6-5 and TRBJ1-1, with D hard to call. The germline V gene encodes CDR1 MNHEY and CDR2 SVGAGI. The CDR3 extends over 13 amino acids. Between the trimmed V and J ends, which lost 5 bases and 10 bases, there was a span of 17 bases.

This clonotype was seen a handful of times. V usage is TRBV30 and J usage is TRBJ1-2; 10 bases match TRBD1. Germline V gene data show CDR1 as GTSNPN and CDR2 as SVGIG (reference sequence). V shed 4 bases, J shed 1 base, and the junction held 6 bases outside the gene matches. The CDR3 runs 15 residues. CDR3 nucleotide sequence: TGTGCCTGGATTTCCGGGACAGGGGTTAACTATGGCTACACCTTC. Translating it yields CAWISGTGVNYGYTF. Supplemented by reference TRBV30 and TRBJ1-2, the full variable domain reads SQTIHQWPATLVQPVGSPLSLECTVEGTSNPNLYWYRQAAGRGLQLLFYSVGIGQISSEVPQNLSASRPQDRQFILSSKKLLLSDSGFYLCAWISGTGVNYGYTFGSGTRLTVV.

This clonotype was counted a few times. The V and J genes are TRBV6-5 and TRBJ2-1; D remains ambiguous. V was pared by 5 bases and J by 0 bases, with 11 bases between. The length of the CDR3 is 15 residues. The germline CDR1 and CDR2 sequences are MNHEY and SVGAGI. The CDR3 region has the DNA TGTGCCAGCAGTGGGCTTAGGAGCTCCTACAATGAGCAGTTCTTC. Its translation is CASSGLRSSYNEQFF.

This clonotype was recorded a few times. DNA for the CDR3: TGTGCCAGCAGCCCGACCCCGACAGCGTCGGGGAACGAGCAGTACTTC. This codes for CASSPTPTASGNEQYF. The chain uses TRBV6-1 and TRBJ2-5; tentatively, D is TRBD1 or TRBD2 (5 bases each). The J call could be wrong; TRBJ2-7 is a better fit for the DNA end. This CDR3 spans 16 amino acids. Germline-derived CDR1 and CDR2 are MNHNS and SASEGT.

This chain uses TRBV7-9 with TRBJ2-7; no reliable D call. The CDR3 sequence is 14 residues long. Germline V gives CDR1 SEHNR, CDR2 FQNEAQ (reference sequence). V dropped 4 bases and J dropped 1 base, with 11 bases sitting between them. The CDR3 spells CASSYGSPSYEQYF. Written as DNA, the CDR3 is TGTGCCAGCAGCTATGGGTCCCCGTCCTACGAGCAGTACTTC.

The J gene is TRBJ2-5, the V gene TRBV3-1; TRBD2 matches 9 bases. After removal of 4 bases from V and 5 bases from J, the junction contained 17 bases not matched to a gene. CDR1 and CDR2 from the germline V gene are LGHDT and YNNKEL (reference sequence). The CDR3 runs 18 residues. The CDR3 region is CASSLASGDLHMGETQYF. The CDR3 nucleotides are TGTGCCAGCAGCCTTGCTAGCGGGGATCTACACATGGGGGAGACCCAGTACTTC.

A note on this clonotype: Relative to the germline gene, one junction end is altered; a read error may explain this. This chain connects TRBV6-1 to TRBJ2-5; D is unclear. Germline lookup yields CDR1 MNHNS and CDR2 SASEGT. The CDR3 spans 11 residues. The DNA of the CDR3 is TGTGCCAGCAGGGACCAAGAGACCCGGTACTTC. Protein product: CASRDQETRYF.

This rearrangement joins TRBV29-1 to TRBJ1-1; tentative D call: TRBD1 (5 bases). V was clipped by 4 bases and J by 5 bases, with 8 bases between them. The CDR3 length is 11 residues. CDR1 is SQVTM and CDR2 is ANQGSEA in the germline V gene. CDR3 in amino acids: CSVGGETEAFF. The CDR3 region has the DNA TGCAGCGTTGGAGGGGAGACTGAAGCTTTCTTT.

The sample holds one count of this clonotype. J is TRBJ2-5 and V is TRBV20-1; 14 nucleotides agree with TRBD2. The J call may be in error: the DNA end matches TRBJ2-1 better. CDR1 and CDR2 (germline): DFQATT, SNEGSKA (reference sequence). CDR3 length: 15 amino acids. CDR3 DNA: TGCAGTGCTAGGACTAGCGGGGGGGCAGGGAATGAGCAGTTCTTC. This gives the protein CSARTSGGAGNEQFF.

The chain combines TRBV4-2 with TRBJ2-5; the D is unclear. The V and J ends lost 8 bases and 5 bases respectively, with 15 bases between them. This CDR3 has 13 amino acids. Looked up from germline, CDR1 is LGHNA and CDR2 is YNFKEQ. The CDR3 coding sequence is TGTGCCAGCTCCGACCTCGGACCTGAGACCCAGTACTTC. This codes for CASSDLGPETQYF.

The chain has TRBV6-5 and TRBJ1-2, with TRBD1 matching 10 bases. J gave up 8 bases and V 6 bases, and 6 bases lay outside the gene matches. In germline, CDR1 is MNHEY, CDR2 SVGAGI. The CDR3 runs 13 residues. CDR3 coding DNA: TGTGCCAGCAGGAGACAGGGGGCCTTCGGCTACACCTTC. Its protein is CASRRQGAFGYTF.

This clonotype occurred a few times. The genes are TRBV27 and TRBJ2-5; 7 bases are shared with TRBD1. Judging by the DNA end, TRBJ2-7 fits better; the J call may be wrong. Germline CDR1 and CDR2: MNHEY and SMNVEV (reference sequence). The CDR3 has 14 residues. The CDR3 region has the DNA TGTGCCAGCAGACACGGGACAGAATCCTACGAGCAGTACTTC. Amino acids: CASRHGTESYEQYF.

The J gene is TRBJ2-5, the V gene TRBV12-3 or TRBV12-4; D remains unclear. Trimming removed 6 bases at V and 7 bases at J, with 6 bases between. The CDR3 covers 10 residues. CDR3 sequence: CASSLMTQYF. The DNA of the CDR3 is TGTGCCAGCAGCCTAATGACCCAGTACTTC.

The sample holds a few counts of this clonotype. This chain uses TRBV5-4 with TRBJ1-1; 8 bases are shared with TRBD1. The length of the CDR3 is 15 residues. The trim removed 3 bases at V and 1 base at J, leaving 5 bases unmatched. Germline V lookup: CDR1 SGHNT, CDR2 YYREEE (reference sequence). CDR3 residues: CASSYQGAGNTEAFF. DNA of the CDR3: TGTGCCAGCAGCTACCAGGGGGCGGGGAACACTGAAGCTTTCTTT.

This chain's CDR3 is CATSDLWNYGYTF. For the CDR3, the DNA is TGTGCCACCAGTGATTTGTGGAACTATGGCTACACCTTC. J is TRBJ1-2 and V is TRBV24-1; D gene uncertain. This CDR3 comprises 13 residues. V was shortened by 0 bases and J by 2 bases, with 3 bases between the two germline ends. CDR1 and CDR2 (germline): KGHDR, SFDVKD.

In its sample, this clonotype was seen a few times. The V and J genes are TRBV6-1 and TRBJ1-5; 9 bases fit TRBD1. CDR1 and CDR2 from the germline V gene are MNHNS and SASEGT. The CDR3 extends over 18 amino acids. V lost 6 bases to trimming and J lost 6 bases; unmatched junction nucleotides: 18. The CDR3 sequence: CASRSGTGMFGGIQPQHF. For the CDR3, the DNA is TGTGCCAGCAGATCCGGGACAGGGATGTTCGGGGGGATTCAGCCCCAGCATTTT.

CDR3 protein: CASSFGGTSYEQYF. The DNA for the CDR3 is TGTGCCAGCAGTTTTGGGGGGACCTCCTACGAGCAGTACTTC. The V call is TRBV28, the J call TRBJ2-7; tentative D call: TRBD2 (6 bases). The germline V and J ends were trimmed by 3 bases and 0 bases, with 9 bases remaining between them. The CDR3 consists of 14 residues. CDR1 is MDHEN and CDR2 is SYDVKM in the germline V gene.